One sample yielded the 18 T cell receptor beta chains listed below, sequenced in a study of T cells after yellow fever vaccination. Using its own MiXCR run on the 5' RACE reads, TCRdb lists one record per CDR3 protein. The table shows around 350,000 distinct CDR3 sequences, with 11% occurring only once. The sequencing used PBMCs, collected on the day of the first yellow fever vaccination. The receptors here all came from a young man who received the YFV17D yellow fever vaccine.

DNA for the CDR3: TGTGCCAGCACCCGGCCAGGACTCTTGAACACTGAAGCTTTCTTT. Its protein product is CASTRPGLLNTEAFF. The rearrangement links TRBV6-1 to TRBJ1-1, with D hard to call. CDR3 size: 15 residues. CDR1 is MNHNS, CDR2 SASEGT, per germline. V was cut by 7 bases and J by 0 bases, with 15 bases left in between.

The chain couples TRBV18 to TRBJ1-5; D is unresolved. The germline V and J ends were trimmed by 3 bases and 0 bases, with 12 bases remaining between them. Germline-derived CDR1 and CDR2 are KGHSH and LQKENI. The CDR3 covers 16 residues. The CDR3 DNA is TGTGCCAGCTCACCGTTTTCTCCCAGTAGCAATCAGCCCCAGCATTTT. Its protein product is CASSPFSPSSNQPQHF.

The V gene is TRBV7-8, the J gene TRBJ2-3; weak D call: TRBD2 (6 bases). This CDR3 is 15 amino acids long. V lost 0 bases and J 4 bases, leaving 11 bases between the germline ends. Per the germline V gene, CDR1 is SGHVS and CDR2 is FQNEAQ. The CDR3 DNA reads TGTGCCAGCAGCTTAGCTCCCAGGAGGGCAGATACGCAGTATTTT. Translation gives CASSLAPRRADTQYF.

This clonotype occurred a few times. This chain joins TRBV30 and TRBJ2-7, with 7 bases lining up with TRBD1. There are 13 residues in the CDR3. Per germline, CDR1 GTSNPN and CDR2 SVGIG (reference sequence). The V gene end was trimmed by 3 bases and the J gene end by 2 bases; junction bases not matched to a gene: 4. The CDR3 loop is CAWSRDSPYEQYF. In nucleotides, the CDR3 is TGTGCCTGGAGCCGGGACAGCCCCTACGAGCAGTACTTC.

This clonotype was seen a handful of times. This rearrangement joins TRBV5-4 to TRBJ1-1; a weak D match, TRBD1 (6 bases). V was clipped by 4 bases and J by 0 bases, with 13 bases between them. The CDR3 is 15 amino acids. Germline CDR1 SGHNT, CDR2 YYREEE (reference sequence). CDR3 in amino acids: CASSPDSFMNTEAFF. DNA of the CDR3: TGTGCCAGCAGCCCGGACAGTTTCATGAACACTGAAGCTTTCTTT.

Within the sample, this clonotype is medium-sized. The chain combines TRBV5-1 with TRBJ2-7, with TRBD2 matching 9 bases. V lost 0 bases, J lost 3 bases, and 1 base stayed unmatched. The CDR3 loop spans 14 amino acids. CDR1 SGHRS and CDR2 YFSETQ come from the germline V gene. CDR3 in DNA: TGCGCCAGCAGCTTGGAGACTAGCGGCTACGAGCAGTACTTC. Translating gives CASSLETSGYEQYF.

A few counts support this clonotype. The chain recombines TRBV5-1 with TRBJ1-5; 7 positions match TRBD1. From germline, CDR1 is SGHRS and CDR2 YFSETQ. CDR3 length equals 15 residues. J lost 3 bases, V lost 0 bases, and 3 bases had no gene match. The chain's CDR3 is CASSLETGFNQPQHF. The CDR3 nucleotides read TGCGCCAGCAGCTTGGAGACAGGGTTCAATCAGCCCCAGCATTTT.

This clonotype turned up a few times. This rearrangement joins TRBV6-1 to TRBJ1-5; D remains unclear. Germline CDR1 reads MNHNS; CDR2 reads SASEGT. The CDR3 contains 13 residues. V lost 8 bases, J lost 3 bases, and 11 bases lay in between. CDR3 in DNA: TGTGCCAGCTCTCGTGGGTTCAATCAGCCCCAGCATTTT. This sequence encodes CASSRGFNQPQHF.

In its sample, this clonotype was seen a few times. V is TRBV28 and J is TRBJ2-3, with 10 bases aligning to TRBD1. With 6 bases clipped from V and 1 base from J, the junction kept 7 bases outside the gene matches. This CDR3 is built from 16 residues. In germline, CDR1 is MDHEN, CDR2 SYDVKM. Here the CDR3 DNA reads TGTGCCAGCAGAACGACAGGGGGCGTGGGCACAGATACGCAGTATTTT. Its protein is CASRTTGGVGTDTQYF.

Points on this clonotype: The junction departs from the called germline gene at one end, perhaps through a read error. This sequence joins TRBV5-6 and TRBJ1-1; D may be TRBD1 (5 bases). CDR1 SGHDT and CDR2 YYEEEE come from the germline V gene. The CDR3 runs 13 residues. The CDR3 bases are TGTGCCAGCACCTTGGGGGTGAACACTGAAGCTTTCTTT. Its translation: CASTLGVNTEAFF.

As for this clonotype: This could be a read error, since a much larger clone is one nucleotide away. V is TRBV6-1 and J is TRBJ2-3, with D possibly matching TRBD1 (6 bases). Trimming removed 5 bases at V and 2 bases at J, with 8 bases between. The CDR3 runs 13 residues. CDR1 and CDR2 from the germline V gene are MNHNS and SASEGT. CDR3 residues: CASSRDNTDTQYF. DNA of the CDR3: TGTGCCAGCAGTCGGGACAACACAGATACGCAGTATTTT.

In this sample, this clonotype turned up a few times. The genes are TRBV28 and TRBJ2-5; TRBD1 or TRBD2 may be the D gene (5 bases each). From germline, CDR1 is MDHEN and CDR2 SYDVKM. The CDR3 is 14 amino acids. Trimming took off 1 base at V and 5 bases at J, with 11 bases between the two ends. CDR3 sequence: CASSLYSGLETQYF. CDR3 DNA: TGTGCCAGCAGTTTATATTCGGGGCTTGAGACCCAGTACTTC.

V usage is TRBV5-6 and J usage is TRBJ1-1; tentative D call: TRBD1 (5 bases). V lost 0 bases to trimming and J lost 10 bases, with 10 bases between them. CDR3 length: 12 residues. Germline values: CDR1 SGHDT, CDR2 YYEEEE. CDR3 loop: CASSLAVGAAFF. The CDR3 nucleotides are TGTGCCAGCAGCTTGGCGGTCGGGGCAGCTTTCTTT.

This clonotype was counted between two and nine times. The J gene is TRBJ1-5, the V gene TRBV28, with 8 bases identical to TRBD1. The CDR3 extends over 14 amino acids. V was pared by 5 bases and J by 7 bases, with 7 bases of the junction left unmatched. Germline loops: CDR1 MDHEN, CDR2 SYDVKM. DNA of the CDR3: TGTGCCAGCAGTCTCGGACAGGGAAGCCAGCCCCAGCATTTT. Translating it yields CASSLGQGSQPQHF.

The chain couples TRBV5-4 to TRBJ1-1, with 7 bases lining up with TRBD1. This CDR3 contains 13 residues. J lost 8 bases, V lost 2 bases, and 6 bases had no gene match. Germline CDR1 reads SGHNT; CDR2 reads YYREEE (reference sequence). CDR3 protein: CASSFGTAREAFF. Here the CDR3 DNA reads TGTGCCAGCAGCTTCGGGACAGCGAGAGAAGCTTTCTTT.

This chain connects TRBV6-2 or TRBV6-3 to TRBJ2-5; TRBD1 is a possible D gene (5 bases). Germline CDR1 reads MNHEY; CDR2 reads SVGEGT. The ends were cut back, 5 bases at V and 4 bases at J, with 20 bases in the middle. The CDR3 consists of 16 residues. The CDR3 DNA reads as TGTGCCAGCAGTCCTGGGGCCCTCAGCTCCGGAGAGACCCAGTACTTC. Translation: CASSPGALSSGETQYF.

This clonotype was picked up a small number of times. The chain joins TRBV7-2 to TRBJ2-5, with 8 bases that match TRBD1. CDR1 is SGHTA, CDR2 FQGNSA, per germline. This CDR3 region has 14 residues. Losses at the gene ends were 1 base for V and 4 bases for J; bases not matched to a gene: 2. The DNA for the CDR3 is TGTGCCAGCAGCTTAGTCACAGGGGGAGAGACCCAGTACTTC. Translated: CASSLVTGGETQYF.

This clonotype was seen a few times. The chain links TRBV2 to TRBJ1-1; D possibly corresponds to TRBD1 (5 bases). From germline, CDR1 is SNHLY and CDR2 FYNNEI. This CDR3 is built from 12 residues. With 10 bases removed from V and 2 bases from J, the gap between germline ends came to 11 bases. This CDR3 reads CATSGGNTEAFF. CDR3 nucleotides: TGTGCCACCTCCGGGGGTAACACTGAAGCTTTCTTT. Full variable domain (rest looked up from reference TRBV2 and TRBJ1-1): EPEVTQTPSHQVTQMGQEVILRCVPISNHLYFYWYRQILGQKVEFLVSFYNNEISEKSEIFDDQFSVERPDGSNFTLKIRSTKLEDSAMYFCATSGGNTEAFFGQGTRLTVV.